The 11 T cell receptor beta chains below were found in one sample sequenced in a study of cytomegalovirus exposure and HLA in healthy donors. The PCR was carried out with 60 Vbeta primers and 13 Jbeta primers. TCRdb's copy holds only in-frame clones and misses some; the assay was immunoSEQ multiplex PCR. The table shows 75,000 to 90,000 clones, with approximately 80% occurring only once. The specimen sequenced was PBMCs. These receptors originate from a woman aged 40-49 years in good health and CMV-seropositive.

For the CDR3, the DNA is TGTGCCAGCAGCTTCAACGGGGCTGGGGCCAACGTCCTGACTTTC. Its protein product is CASSFNGAGANVLTF. The V and J genes are TRBV7-2 and TRBJ2-6; possible D gene TRBD2, 5 bases. Germline loops: CDR1 SGHTA, CDR2 FQGNSA. The CDR3 covers 15 residues. V was trimmed by 3 bases and J by 2 bases, leaving 8 bases between them.

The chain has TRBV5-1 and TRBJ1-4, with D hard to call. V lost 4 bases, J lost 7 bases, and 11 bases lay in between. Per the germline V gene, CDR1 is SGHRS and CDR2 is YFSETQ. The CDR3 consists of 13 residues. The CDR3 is CASSRVEGEKLFF. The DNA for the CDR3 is TGCGCCAGCAGCAGGGTAGAGGGTGAAAAACTGTTTTTT.

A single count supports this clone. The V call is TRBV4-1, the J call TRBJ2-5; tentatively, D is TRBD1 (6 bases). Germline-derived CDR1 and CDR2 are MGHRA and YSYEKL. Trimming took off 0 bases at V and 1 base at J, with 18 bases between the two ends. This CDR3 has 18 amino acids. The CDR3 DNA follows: TGCGCCAGCAGCCAAGATTTTGTTGGCAGGGGACCCCAAGAGACCCAGTACTTC. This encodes CASSQDFVGRGPQETQYF.

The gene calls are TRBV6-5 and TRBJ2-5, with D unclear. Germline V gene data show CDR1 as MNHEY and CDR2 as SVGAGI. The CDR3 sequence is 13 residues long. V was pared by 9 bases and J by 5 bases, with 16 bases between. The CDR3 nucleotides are TGTGCCAGTTATGCCCGATCCGGGGAGACCCAGTACTTC. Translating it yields CASYARSGETQYF.

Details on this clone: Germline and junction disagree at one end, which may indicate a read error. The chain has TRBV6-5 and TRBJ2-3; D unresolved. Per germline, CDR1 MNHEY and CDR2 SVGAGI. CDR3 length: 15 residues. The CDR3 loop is CASGYGSGSTDTQYF. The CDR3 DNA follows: TGTGCCAGCGGTTACGGTAGTGGTAGCACAGATACGCAGTATTTT.

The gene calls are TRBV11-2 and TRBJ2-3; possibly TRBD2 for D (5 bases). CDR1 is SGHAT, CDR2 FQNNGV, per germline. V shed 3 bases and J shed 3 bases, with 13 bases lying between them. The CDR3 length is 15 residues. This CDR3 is CASSFMDSRTDTQYF. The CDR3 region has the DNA TGTGCCAGCAGCTTTATGGACTCCAGGACAGATACGCAGTATTTT. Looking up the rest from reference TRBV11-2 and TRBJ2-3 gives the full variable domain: EAGVAQSPRYKIIEKRQSVAFWCNPISGHATLYWYQQILGQGPKLLIQFQNNGVVDDSQLPKDRFSAERLKGVDSTLKIQPAKLEDSAVYLCASSFMDSRTDTQYFGPGTRLTVL.

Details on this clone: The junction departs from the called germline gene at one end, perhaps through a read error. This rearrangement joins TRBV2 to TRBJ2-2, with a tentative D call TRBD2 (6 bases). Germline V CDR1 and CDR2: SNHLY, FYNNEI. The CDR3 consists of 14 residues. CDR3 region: CASREAGNIGELFF. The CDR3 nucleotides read TGTGCCAGCAGGGAGGCGGGAAACATCGGGGAGCTGTTTTTT. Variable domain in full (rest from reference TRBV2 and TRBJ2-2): EPEVTQTPSHQVTQMGQEVILRCVPISNHLYFYWYRQILGQKVEFLVSFYNNEISEKSEIFDDQFSVERPDGSNFTLKIRSTKLEDSAMYFCASREAGNIGELFFGEGSRLTVL.

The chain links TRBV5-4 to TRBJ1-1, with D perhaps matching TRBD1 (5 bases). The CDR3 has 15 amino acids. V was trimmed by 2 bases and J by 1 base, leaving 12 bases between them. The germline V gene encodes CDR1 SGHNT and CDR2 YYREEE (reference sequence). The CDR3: CASSFGAFGNTEAFF. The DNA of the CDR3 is TGTGCCAGCAGCTTTGGGGCCTTTGGGAACACTGAAGCTTTCTTT. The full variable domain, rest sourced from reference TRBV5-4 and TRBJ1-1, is ETGVTQSPTHLIKTRGQQVTLRCSSQSGHNTVSWYQQALGQGPQFIFQYYREEENGRGNFPPRFSGLQFPNYSSELNVNALELDDSALYLCASSFGAFGNTEAFFGQGTRLTVV.

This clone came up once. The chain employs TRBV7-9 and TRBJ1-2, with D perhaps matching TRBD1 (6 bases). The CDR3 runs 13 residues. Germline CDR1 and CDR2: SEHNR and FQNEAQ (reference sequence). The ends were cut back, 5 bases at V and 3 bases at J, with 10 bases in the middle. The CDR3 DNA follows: TGTGCCAGCAGCAAACAGGGATACTATGGCTACACCTTC. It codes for CASSKQGYYGYTF.

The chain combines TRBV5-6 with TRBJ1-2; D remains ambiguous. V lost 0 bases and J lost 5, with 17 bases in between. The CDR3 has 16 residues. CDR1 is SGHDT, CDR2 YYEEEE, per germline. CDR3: CASSLALVDAGYGYTF. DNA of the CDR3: TGTGCCAGCAGCTTGGCCCTAGTAGACGCGGGTTATGGCTACACCTTC.

In nucleotides, the CDR3 is TGCGCCAGCAGCCCAGGGGGCTATGGCTACACCTTC. Its translation is CASSPGGYGYTF. The gene calls are TRBV5-1 and TRBJ1-2; 7 bases align to TRBD1. Germline trimming cut 4 bases from V and 4 bases from J; bases unmatched to any gene: 1. Germline-derived CDR1 and CDR2 are SGHRS and YFSETQ. The CDR3 is 12 residues long.